This section outlines one T cell receptor beta chain sequence together with its context. What it binds is not known. The data originate from a study of shared clonotypes between healthy human individuals. Sequencing used immunoSEQ multiplex PCR; TCRdb keeps in-frame clones, though not all of them. There are 1.6 million or so clones in the sample; approximately 98.5% occur only once, and 0.3% to 0.45% lies in the top ten. Whole-study findings and limits: Shared clonotypes: about 4.6% naive CD4, 3.5% to 4% naive CD8, under 2.5% memory CD4, more than 0.3% memory CD8.

After removal of 6 bases from V and 1 base from J, the junction contained 6 bases not matched to a gene. CDR3 length equals 15 residues. Germline V CDR1 and CDR2: KGHSH, LQKENI. The clonotype was recovered from a man aged 25-45 years in good health. Source material: naive CD4+ T cells sorted from blood. Regarding subset: CD45RA+ positively selected. V gene TRBV18 combines with J gene TRBJ2-7; 10 bases match TRBD1. The CDR3 region is CASSRDRGPSYEQYF. CDR3 DNA sequence: TGTGCCAGCTCCCGCGACAGGGGGCCTTCCTACGAGCAGTACTTC.